This T cell receptor (beta chain) was captured in a study of cytomegalovirus exposure and HLA in healthy donors. The PCR employed 60 Vbeta primers together with 13 Jbeta primers. Only in-frame clones appear in the TCRdb table, and some are missing; sequencing was by immunoSEQ multiplex PCR. The sample shows roughly 100,000 clones, about 80% of them seen only once. Sequenced input: PBMCs. This receptor was identified in a woman in her 40s in good health and CMV-seronegative.

DNA for the CDR3: TGTGCCAGCAGCTCGAGGCGGGAGAAGACCCAGTACTTC. This translates into CASSSRREKTQYF. The chain joins TRBV7-2 to TRBJ2-5; 7 bases fit TRBD2. CDR3 length: 13 residues. V lost 4 bases and J lost 6; bases outside the gene matches: 5. Germline V CDR1 and CDR2: SGHTA, FQGNSA.